The rows below give T cell receptor beta chains drawn from one sample of a study of cytomegalovirus exposure and HLA in healthy donors. Some clones are missing from TCRdb's copy, which holds only in-frame ones; the method was immunoSEQ multiplex PCR. Of hundreds of thousands of clones in the sample, around 88% are singletons; the top ten hold roughly 0.99%. The sequenced sample was PBMCs. The receptors stem from a woman aged 18-29 years in good health and CMV-seronegative. Both conserved end residues are part of each CDR3. A D gene is named only where the DNA matches it firmly. Clone sizes are given selectively: once, few, many, or a class where the clone is expanded.

d_gene	j_gene	v_gene	abundance	CDR3nt	CDR3aa
TRBD1	TRBJ2-6	TRBV2	NA	TGTGCCAGCAAGCGGACAGGGGATCAGGAGGCCAACGTCCTGACTTTC	CASKRTGDQEANVLTF
TRBD1	TRBJ1-2	TRBV6-5	NA	TGTGCCAGCAGTTATTCTTACAGGGGACTCAACTATGGCTACACCTTC	CASSYSYRGLNYGYTF
NA	TRBJ1-2	TRBV5-1	NA	TGCGCCAGCAGCCCAACGGGGGGCAGCTATGGCTACACCTTC	CASSPTGGSYGYTF
NA	TRBJ1-2	TRBV6-5	NA	TGTGCCAGCAGTTACTCGGGCAGGGGCTATGGCTACACCTTC	CASSYSGRGYGYTF
TRBD1	TRBJ2-6	TRBV4-3	NA	TGCGCCAGCAGCCAAGAACAGGGGACTGGGGCCAACGTCCTGACTTTC	CASSQEQGTGANVLTF
TRBD2	TRBJ2-2	TRBV2	NA	TGTGCCAGCAGTGCTGGTGGGAGGGGCACCGGGGAGCTGTTTTTT	CASSAGGRGTGELFF
TRBD2	TRBJ2-1	TRBV5-4	NA	TGTGCCAGCAGCTTGGAGGCGGGAATGGGGACTAGGTATGAGCAGTTCTTC	CASSLEAGMGTRYEQFF
NA	TRBJ2-5	TRBV2	NA	TGTGCCAGCAGTGGATCGGCGGCAGAGACCCAGTACTTC	CASSGSAAETQYF
TRBD1	TRBJ2-3	TRBV11-3	NA	TGTGCCAGCAGCTTGGGACAGGGGGTTGCAGATACGCAGTATTTT	CASSLGQGVADTQYF
NA	TRBJ2-5	TRBV7-9	once	TGTTCCAGCAGCTTAACTCCAAAGACCCAGTACTTC	CSSSLTPKTQYF
TRBD1	TRBJ1-3	TRBV5-6	NA	TGTGCCAGCAGCTGGGAGGGACAGGTACTCTCTGGAAACACCATATATTTT	CASSWEGQVLSGNTIYF
NA	TRBJ2-1	TRBV20-1	few	TGCAGTGCCTTGTTCGGTGAGCAGTTCTTC	CSALFGEQFF
NA	TRBJ2-5	TRBV27	NA	TGTGCCAGCAGTTTATGGCCCCGCGGAGAGACCCAGTACTTC	CASSLWPRGETQYF
NA	TRBJ1-5	TRBV19	NA	TGTGCCAGTAAGTCGGACAGTTTCATTAATCAGCCCCAGCATTTT	CASKSDSFINQPQHF
NA	TRBJ1-3	TRBV21-1	NA	TGTGCCAGCAGCCTCGGACAAAGTTCAAACACCATATATTTT	CASSLGQSSNTIYF
TRBD1	TRBJ1-4	TRBV7-9	NA	TGTGCCAGCACCCCAACGAGGGGTCGACAGGGTTTATCTGAAAAACTGTTTTTT	CASTPTRGRQGLSEKLFF
NA	TRBJ1-4	TRBV2	NA	TGTGCCAGCAGTCCGCAGGGGGAAAAACTGTTTTTT	CASSPQGEKLFF
TRBD1	TRBJ2-7	TRBV6-1	once	TGTGCCAGCAGTGGGGCCGCCGGGACAGGCGTCTACGAGCAGTACTTC	CASSGAAGTGVYEQYF